The subject of this entry is one T cell receptor beta chain. No antigen is known for it. The sample is drawn from a study of T-cell memory formation after mild COVID-19. Study-wide results and limits: For contracting clones, CD4+ ones sat mainly in CM and EM, CD8+ in EMRA. Pre-infection memory harbored some responding clones, suggesting cross-reactive memory joined.

The V gene end was trimmed by 5 bases and the J gene end by 8 bases; junction bases not matched to a gene: 9. Germline CDR1 SGHAT, CDR2 FQNNGV. The CDR3 sequence is 15 residues long. From the 5' RACE reads, TCRdb called clonotypes with MiXCR, one entry per CDR3 protein. The sample yields roughly 250,000 distinct CDR3 sequences, around 17% seen once. The specimen sequenced was PBMCs or a T cell subset sorted from them (not recorded which). The sequence was collected from a man younger than 35 who had mild COVID-19 (a few samples of this study predate the infection). Cell type and time point are not known. The chain employs TRBV11-2 and TRBJ1-6, with 7 bases fitting TRBD1. CDR3: CASSLTTGKDSPLHF. The CDR3 DNA sequence: TGTGCCAGCAGCCTGACGACAGGGAAAGATTCACCCCTCCACTTT.